A single sample gave rise to the 27 T cell receptor beta chains below, sequenced in a study of breast tumors, draining lymph nodes, adjacent tissues (dated by TCRdb to 2016 to 2018). The protocol used for the library was multiplex PCR. The instrument was an Illumina HiSeq 2000. TCRdb applied fastp at Q25 and MiXCR to the public reads, then kept only in-frame beta chains. A single entry per CDR3 protein holds the most common genes and DNA from its merged rows. The sample data list about 180,000 distinct CDR3 sequences, and approximately 30% of these were observed just once. 3.5% to 4.5% of the sample is held by the ten biggest clonotypes. Lymph node samples came from the axillary draining lymph nodes of breast cancer patients. Sequencing was performed on axillary lymph node tissue. These receptors all stem from a female donor with breast cancer. Some clones in this sample may be carry-over from other donors' samples.

This clonotype was counted many times. The V gene is TRBV4-2, the J gene TRBJ2-1, with TRBD2 matching 11 bases. The length of the CDR3 is 19 residues. The V segment lost 4 bases and the J segment 0 bases; nucleotides outside the gene matches: 11. CDR1 and CDR2 from the germline V gene are LGHNA and YNFKEQ. The CDR3 region is CASSRVSVAGGSSYNEQFF. The CDR3 DNA sequence: TGTGCCAGCAGCCGCGTCTCGGTAGCGGGAGGGAGCTCCTACAATGAGCAGTTCTTC.

This clonotype was detected ten times or more. The V call is TRBV5-8, the J call TRBJ1-4; D is undetermined. The CDR3 sequence is 16 residues long. Between the trimmed V and J ends, which lost 0 bases and 0 bases, there was a span of 9 bases. Per the germline V gene, CDR1 is SGHTS and CDR2 is YDEGEE. The CDR3 here is CASSLAGFATNEKLFF. The DNA of the CDR3 is TGTGCCAGCAGCTTGGCCGGTTTTGCAACTAATGAAAAACTGTTTTTT.

Remarks on this clonotype: This CDR3 is missing its conserved last phenylalanine or tryptophan, likely due to a read error. V gene TRBV6-2 or TRBV6-3 combines with J gene TRBJ1-5, with D perhaps TRBD1 (5 bases). CDR3 length equals 15 residues. Germline V gene data show CDR1 as MNHEY and CDR2 as SVGEGT. V was clipped by 6 bases and J by 3 bases, with 15 bases between them. Here the CDR3 reads CASRTEPLTNQPQHS. For the CDR3, the DNA is TGTGCCAGCAGGACAGAGCCTTTGACCAATCAGCCCCAGCATTCT.

The chain uses TRBV10-3 and TRBJ1-1; D is unclear. Germline V CDR1 and CDR2: ENHRY, SYGVKD. V was shortened by 2 bases and J by 1 base, with 11 bases between the two germline ends. The CDR3 consists of 15 residues. The CDR3 DNA is TGTGCCATCAGTGAGCCCCCTTGGGGGAACACTGAAGCTTTCTTT. It is translated as CAISEPPWGNTEAFF.

This clonotype was seen repeatedly, ten times or more. This chain uses TRBV4-2 with TRBJ2-5; 8 bases are shared with TRBD2. This CDR3 is 14 amino acids long. Looked up from germline, CDR1 is LGHNA and CDR2 is YNFKEQ. Germline trimming cut 0 bases from V and 3 bases from J; bases unmatched to any gene: 0. The CDR3 loop is CASSQELAEETQYF. CDR3 DNA: TGTGCCAGCAGCCAAGAACTAGCGGAAGAGACCCAGTACTTC.

In its sample, this clonotype was seen many times. J is TRBJ2-1 and V is TRBV7-2, with TRBD2 matching 12 bases. CDR3 length: 15 residues. V shed 5 bases and J 7 bases; nucleotides not matched to a gene: 6. Looked up from germline, CDR1 is SGHTA and CDR2 is FQGNSA. The CDR3 DNA is TGTGCCAGCAGCAATCTAGCGGGGGGGCGGAATGAGCAGTTCTTC. It specifies CASSNLAGGRNEQFF.

At least ten counts were recorded for this clonotype. This chain uses TRBV7-8 with TRBJ2-1; no firm D call. In germline, CDR1 is SGHVS, CDR2 FQNEAQ. V dropped 2 bases and J dropped 12 bases, with 14 bases sitting between them. CDR3 length equals 13 residues. This CDR3 is CASSLSGQEGQFF. CDR3 bases: TGTGCCAGCAGCTTATCGGGCCAGGAAGGGCAGTTCTTC.

The V and J genes are TRBV20-1 and TRBJ2-1, with TRBD2 matching over 12 bases. The CDR3 loop spans 17 amino acids. Per the germline V gene, CDR1 is DFQATT and CDR2 is SNEGSKA (reference sequence). With V trimmed by 4 bases and J by 5 bases, 12 bases remained unmatched. This chain's CDR3 is CSANLVGLAGLNNEQFF. Written as DNA, the CDR3 is TGCAGTGCTAATCTGGTAGGACTAGCGGGACTCAACAATGAGCAGTTCTTC.

This clonotype was seen only a few times. At one end, the junction sequence differs from germline, possibly due to a read error. The V call is TRBV9, the J call TRBJ2-5, with D unresolved. Germline V gene sequence: CDR1 SGDLS, CDR2 YYNGEE. CDR3 size: 14 residues. As DNA, the CDR3 is TGTGCCAGCAGCGTAGATCACAGACAAGAGACCCAGTCCTTC. Its protein product is CASSVDHRQETQSF.

CDR3 in DNA: TGTGCCAGCAGCTTGGGGTGGCGCTCCCAGAGGTCCGGGGAGCTGTTTTTT. This translates into CASSLGWRSQRSGELFF. The chain recombines TRBV5-6 with TRBJ2-2; unclear D gene. The CDR3 runs 17 residues. Looked up from germline, CDR1 is SGHDT and CDR2 is YYEEEE. With 0 bases removed from V and 6 bases from J, the gap between germline ends came to 18 bases. Looking up the rest from reference TRBV5-6 and TRBJ2-2 gives the full variable domain: DAGVTQSPTHLIKTRGQQVTLRCSPKSGHDTVSWYQQALGQGPQFIFQYYEEEERQRGNFPDRFSGHQFPNYSSELNVNALLLGDSALYLCASSLGWRSQRSGELFFGEGSRLTVL.

This chain's CDR3 is CASGTGPGQQSYTEAFF. The CDR3 region has the DNA TGTGCCAGCGGCACCGGTCCGGGACAGCAAAGTTACACTGAAGCTTTCTTT. The gene calls are TRBV12-3 or TRBV12-4 and TRBJ1-1; 7 nucleotides align to TRBD1. This CDR3 is 17 amino acids long. J was trimmed by 3 bases and V by 8 bases; bases with no gene match: 18.

This clonotype came up many times. The gene calls are TRBV19 and TRBJ1-5; 8 bases agree with TRBD1. Trimming removed 5 bases from V and 0 bases from J; junction bases left unmatched: 15. The CDR3 has 19 amino acids. CDR1 is LNHDA and CDR2 is SQIVND in the germline V gene (reference sequence). CDR3 sequence reads: CASSRLTGGVEYSNQPQHF. In DNA, the CDR3 is TGTGCCAGTAGTCGTCTTACAGGGGGTGTCGAATATAGCAATCAGCCCCAGCATTTT.

This chain connects TRBV7-2 to TRBJ1-2; no clear D. V shed 0 bases and J shed 8 bases, with 19 bases lying between them. Per the germline V gene, CDR1 is SGHTA and CDR2 is FQGNSA. This CDR3 is built from 16 residues. CDR3 amino acids: CASSLANREAWRGYTF. The CDR3 nucleotides read TGTGCCAGCAGCTTAGCGAATCGGGAGGCCTGGAGGGGCTACACCTTC. The full variable domain, its missing parts supplied by reference TRBV7-2 and TRBJ1-2, is GAGVSQSPSNKVTEKGKDVELRCDPISGHTALYWYRQSLGQGLEFLIYFQGNSAPDKSGLPSDRFSAERTGGSVSTLTIQRTQQEDSAVYLCASSLANREAWRGYTFGSGTRLTVV.

With respect to this clonotype: Since a much larger clone is just one base distant, this may be a read error. The genes are TRBV20-1 and TRBJ2-2; D might be TRBD2 (7 bases). Gene TRBJ2-7 matches the end of the DNA better, so the J call may be wrong. Germline CDR1 is DFQATT and CDR2 is SNEGSKA (reference sequence). The CDR3 is made up of 16 amino acids. The chain's CDR3 is CSARDGGAGVRHEQYF. In nucleotides, the CDR3 is TGCAGTGCTAGAGATGGGGGGGCGGGGGTGCGACACGAGCAGTACTTC.

V and J are TRBV7-8 and TRBJ1-5; possible D gene TRBD1, 6 bases. Germline assignment: CDR1 SGHVS and CDR2 FQNEAQ. The CDR3 sequence is 15 residues long. V dropped 4 bases and J dropped 4 bases, with 14 bases sitting between them. CDR3 sequence (DNA): TGTGCCAGCAGCTCCGGAGGGGGGAGGAATCAGCCCCAGCATTTT. Translation gives CASSSGGGRNQPQHF. The entire variable domain, with the rest obtained from reference TRBV7-8 and TRBJ1-5, is as follows: GAGVSQSPRYKVAKRGQDVALRCDPISGHVSLFWYQQALGQGPEFLTYFQNEAQLDKSGLPSDRFFAERPEGSVSTLKIQRTQQEDSAVYLCASSSGGGRNQPQHFGDGTRLSIL.

About this clonotype: A junction boundary mismatches the germline segment, possibly from a read error. The chain combines TRBV6-1 with TRBJ2-7; D not certain. CDR1 and CDR2 from the germline V gene are MNHNS and SASEGT. The CDR3 contains 17 residues. The CDR3 is CASSQALFTSRTYEQYF. The CDR3 coding sequence is TGTGCCAGCAGTCAAGCGCTTTTCACATCGAGGACCTACGAGCAGTACTTC.

The genes are TRBV4-1 and TRBJ1-6, with 8 bases fitting TRBD1. J lost 10 bases, V lost 8 bases, and 13 bases had no gene match. Germline CDR1 and CDR2: MGHRA and YSYEKL. This CDR3 spans 15 amino acids. CDR3 sequence reads: CASGRETGDGSPLHF. As DNA, the CDR3 is TGCGCCAGCGGCCGGGAGACAGGGGATGGGTCACCCCTCCACTTT.

The J gene is TRBJ2-1, the V gene TRBV20-1; TRBD2 matches 13 bases. Germline CDR1 reads DFQATT; CDR2 reads SNEGSKA (reference sequence). The length of the CDR3 is 15 residues. Unmatched junction bases numbered 6, after V lost 6 bases and J lost 4 bases. CDR3 DNA: TGCAGTGCCTCGACTAGCGGGGGGAGTTACAATGAGCAGTTCTTC. This codes for CSASTSGGSYNEQFF.

The chain is built from TRBV6-1 and TRBJ1-2; TRBD1 matches 8 bases. The germline gives CDR1 MNHNS, CDR2 SASEGT. The length of the CDR3 is 15 residues. The V gene end was trimmed by 6 bases and the J gene end by 2 bases; junction bases not matched to a gene: 8. CDR3 coding DNA: TGTGCCAGCAGCGAGCCGGACAGGGTCAACTATGGCTACACCTTC. This gives the protein CASSEPDRVNYGYTF.

With regard to this clonotype: Relative to the germline gene, one junction end is altered; a read error may explain this. The chain carries TRBV7-3 and TRBJ2-1; 7 nucleotides line up with TRBD1. This CDR3 is built from 15 residues. Germline CDR1 and CDR2: SGHTA and FQGTGA. CDR3 sequence: CASGSQQGPYNGQFF. The CDR3 DNA is TGTGCCAGCGGCTCTCAACAGGGGCCTTACAATGGGCAGTTCTTC. The whole variable domain, remainder taken from reference TRBV7-3 and TRBJ2-1, is GAGVSQTPSNKVTEKGKYVELRCDPISGHTALYWYRQSLGQGPEFLIYFQGTGAADDSGLPNDRFFAVRPEGSVSTLKIQRTERGDSAVYLCASGSQQGPYNGQFFGPGTRLTVL.

The rearrangement links TRBV11-3 to TRBJ1-5; a possible D gene is TRBD1 (5 bases). V was cut by 4 bases and J by 3 bases, with 31 bases left in between. The germline V gene encodes CDR1 SGHNT and CDR2 YENEEA. This CDR3 has 21 amino acids. CDR3 in DNA: TGTGCCAGCAGCTCCTCGGGCGATCCGGGGGACTTGATTCCTCTCAATCAGCCCCAGCATTTT. Translation: CASSSSGDPGDLIPLNQPQHF.

About this clonotype itself: Relative to the germline gene, one junction end is altered; a read error may explain this. This chain connects TRBV5-6 to TRBJ2-3; D tentatively reads TRBD1 or TRBD2 (5 bases each). Germline CDR1 SGHDT, CDR2 YYEEEE. The CDR3 contains 15 residues. As DNA, the CDR3 is TGTGCCAGCAGGCCCCCAGCGGCGAGCACAGGTACGCAGTATTTT. Protein: CASRPPAASTGTQYF.

This clonotype was found many times. The chain is built from TRBV29-1 and TRBJ1-4, with D possibly being TRBD1 (6 bases). This CDR3 region has 12 residues. Trimming cost V 7 bases and J 8 bases, with 14 bases left between them. Germline CDR1 SQVTM, CDR2 ANQGSEA. The CDR3 protein is CSGTDSAEKLFF. The CDR3 DNA reads as TGCAGCGGGACAGATTCGGCGGAAAAACTGTTTTTT.

This clonotype showed up just a few times. The V gene is TRBV3-1, the J gene TRBJ2-1; D remains ambiguous. The CDR3 runs 16 residues. V shed 3 bases and J shed 1 base, with 13 bases lying between them. CDR1 is LGHDT and CDR2 is YNNKEL in the germline V gene (reference sequence). The chain's CDR3 is CASSQPSRDSYNEQFF. The CDR3 region has the DNA TGTGCCAGCAGCCAGCCCTCCAGAGATTCCTACAATGAGCAGTTCTTC.

The chain recombines TRBV4-1 with TRBJ1-1; D uncertain. This CDR3 spans 14 amino acids. Trimming shortened V by 3 bases and J by 5 bases, and 13 bases separated the two germline ends. Germline-derived CDR1 and CDR2 are MGHRA and YSYEKL. The CDR3 DNA follows: TGCGCCAGCAGCCAGGTACTATTGGGTACTGAAGCTTTCTTT. Its protein product is CASSQVLLGTEAFF.

The chain employs TRBV2 and TRBJ2-3, with a possible D match to TRBD2 (6 bases). The CDR3 runs 15 residues. Trimming shortened V by 2 bases and J by 11 bases, and 20 bases separated the two germline ends. Germline V gene sequence: CDR1 SNHLY, CDR2 FYNNEI. The CDR3 bases are TGTGCCAGCAGTGAATTGGGGGGTGGTCAGCCCCAGCAGTATTTT. Its protein is CASSELGGGQPQQYF.

This clonotype was observed many times. The V and J genes are TRBV13 and TRBJ1-2; D is perhaps TRBD1 (6 bases). The V gene's germline CDR1 is PRHDT and CDR2 FYEKMQ (reference sequence). Trimming removed 6 bases from V and 5 bases from J, with 16 bases in between. The CDR3 has 14 amino acids. CDR3: CASRTLGQTYGYTF. CDR3 bases: TGTGCCAGCAGAACCCTCGGACAGACATATGGCTACACCTTC.